The 10 T cell receptor beta chains reported below all come from one sample, sequenced in a study of cytomegalovirus exposure and HLA in healthy donors. The PCR contained 60 Vbeta and 13 Jbeta primers. Profiled with immunoSEQ multiplex PCR; TCRdb holds only in-frame clones, not every one. This table has about 190,000 clones, approximately 77% appearing once. The specimen sequenced was PBMCs. The receptors here all came from a middle-aged man in good health and CMV-seropositive.

This chain links TRBV6-1 with TRBJ1-5; D not certain. The CDR3 spans 14 residues. The V gene's germline CDR1 is MNHNS and CDR2 SASEGT. V lost 2 bases and J lost 8, with 13 bases in between. In nucleotides, the CDR3 is TGTGCCAGCAGTGAAACAGCCCCTCCGAAGCCCCAGCATTTT. It yields the protein CASSETAPPKPQHF.

On this clone: Mismatch with germline at one junction end may stem from a read error. V and J are TRBV5-1 and TRBJ2-3; D may be TRBD1 (5 bases). Looked up from germline, CDR1 is SGHRS and CDR2 is YFSETQ. This CDR3 is 13 amino acids long. CDR3 DNA: TGCGCCAGCAGCCCTGACTCAACAGGTACGCAGTATTTT. Translating gives CASSPDSTGTQYF.

This clone appeared a single time. J is TRBJ1-1 and V is TRBV28; the D is unclear. Germline CDR1 and CDR2: MDHEN and SYDVKM. The CDR3 has 14 residues. The V end was cut by 3 bases, the J end by 0 bases, with 8 bases between. CDR3 coding DNA: TGTGCCAGCAGTTTTCCTCCAGTGAACACTGAAGCTTTCTTT. It codes for CASSFPPVNTEAFF.

The rearrangement joins TRBV13 to TRBJ2-2; no clear D. CDR3 size: 16 residues. In germline, CDR1 is PRHDT, CDR2 FYEKMQ (reference sequence). Deletions cut 5 bases from V and 4 bases from J, with 17 bases between. The CDR3 bases are TGTGCCAGCAGCCGAGGAAAAATAGCCGGCACCGGGGAGCTGTTTTTT. It specifies CASSRGKIAGTGELFF.

The chain couples TRBV10-3 to TRBJ2-2; 8 bases fit TRBD1. The length of the CDR3 is 13 residues. The J segment lost 7 bases and the V segment lost 6 bases, leaving 4 bases of the junction unmatched. In germline, CDR1 is ENHRY, CDR2 SYGVKD. The CDR3 DNA reads as TGTGCCATCAGGCAGGGGGCCGGCGGGGAGCTGTTTTTT. Translation gives CAIRQGAGGELFF.

This clone was found once. The chain is built from TRBV7-8 and TRBJ2-7, with D maybe TRBD1 (6 bases). CDR3 length: 13 residues. The V end lost 5 bases, the J end lost 7 bases, and 15 bases lay between the germline ends. The germline gives CDR1 SGHVS, CDR2 FQNEAQ. The CDR3 spells CASSGRTAHEQYF. DNA of the CDR3: TGTGCCAGCAGCGGCAGGACAGCCCATGAGCAGTACTTC.

Worth noting for this clone: Other DNA sequences from this sample encode an identical CDR3 as well. The rearrangement joins TRBV29-1 to TRBJ1-2, with a possible D match to TRBD1 (5 bases). CDR1 and CDR2 (germline): SQVTM, ANQGSEA. V lost 6 bases and J lost 4, with 12 bases in between. The CDR3 is made up of 12 amino acids. DNA of the CDR3: TGCAGCGTATCGCAGGGCGGCTATGGCTACACCTTC. It is translated as CSVSQGGYGYTF.

This clone appeared a single time. The chain employs TRBV10-1 and TRBJ1-3; D remains unclear. Germline CDR1 reads WNHNN; CDR2 reads SYGVQD (reference sequence). The CDR3 contains 16 residues. V lost 4 bases, J lost 2 bases, and 15 bases lay in between. In DNA form, the CDR3 reads TGCGCCAGCAGTGGCCGGGGTCAAGGTGCTGGAAACACCATATATTTT. Protein: CASSGRGQGAGNTIYF.

This sequence joins TRBV7-2 and TRBJ2-5, with 8 positions matching TRBD2. V gave up 5 bases and J gave up 5 bases; unmatched junction bases: 13. Per the germline V gene, CDR1 is SGHTA and CDR2 is FQGNSA. The CDR3 has 16 residues. The CDR3 bases are TGTGCCAGCAGCCTCAAAGCGGGAGCTACCGTGGAGACCCAGTACTTC. Translated, it gives CASSLKAGATVETQYF. Full variable domain (remainder filled in from reference TRBV7-2 and TRBJ2-5): GAGVSQSPSNKVTEKGKDVELRCDPISGHTALYWYRQSLGQGLEFLIYFQGNSAPDKSGLPSDRFSAERTGGSVSTLTIQRTQQEDSAVYLCASSLKAGATVETQYFGPGTRLLVL.

V is TRBV5-1 and J is TRBJ2-5; D call uncertain. The J call may be in error: the DNA end matches TRBJ2-7 better. The length of the CDR3 is 13 residues. Germline lookup yields CDR1 SGHRS and CDR2 YFSETQ. CDR3 region: CASSSNEPYEQYF. The CDR3 DNA is TGCGCCAGCAGCTCCAATGAACCCTACGAGCAGTACTTC.